This TCR beta chain comes out of a study of low-dose radiotherapy and immunotherapy resistance in tumors. Across the whole study: Patients received 300 mg of oral aspirin each day across four cycles, commencing on cycle 1 day 1.

This clonotype was detected many times. With V trimmed by 5 bases and J by 6 bases, 4 bases remained unmatched. Germline V gives CDR1 SGHVS, CDR2 FQNEAQ. This CDR3 spans 14 amino acids. Primers used for first-strand cDNA, a TRAV- and TRBV-specific set, covered both alpha and beta chains. TCR amplification involved 20 PCR cycles with a constant-region primer and V-primer adapter. One entry per CDR3 protein, called by TCRdb with MiXCR from the reads. Counted here are tens of thousands of distinct CDR3 sequences, around 32% occurring once; the ten biggest clones make up 11%. Time point given: before trial treatment. Every donor was treated with nivolumab, ipilimumab, aspirin, low-dose cyclophosphamide and also low-dose radiotherapy.

V and J are TRBV7-8 and TRBJ2-1; 10 bases are a match to TRBD1. The source is a female donor with ovarian cancer. This material consisted of PBMCs, taken before treatment. The CDR3 loop reads CASSARTGGNEQFF. The CDR3 DNA is TGTGCCAGCAGCGCTCGGACAGGGGGCAATGAGCAGTTCTTC.